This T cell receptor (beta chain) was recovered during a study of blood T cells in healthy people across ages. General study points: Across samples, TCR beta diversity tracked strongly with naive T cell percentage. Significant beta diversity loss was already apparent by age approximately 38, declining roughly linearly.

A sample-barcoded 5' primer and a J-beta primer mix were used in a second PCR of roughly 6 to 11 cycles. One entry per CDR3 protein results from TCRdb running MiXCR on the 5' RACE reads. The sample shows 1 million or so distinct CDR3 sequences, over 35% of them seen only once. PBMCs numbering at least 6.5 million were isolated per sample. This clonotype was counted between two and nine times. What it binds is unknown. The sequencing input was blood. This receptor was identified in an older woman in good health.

The CDR3, as DNA: TGTGCCACCAGCAGTCCTCGGACTAGCGGGACTTTAGATACGCAGTATTTT. It encodes CATSSPRTSGTLDTQYF. The J gene is TRBJ2-3, the V gene TRBV15; 12 bases line up with TRBD2. This CDR3 region has 17 residues. Germline V gives CDR1 LNHNV, CDR2 YYDKDF (reference sequence). Unmatched junction bases numbered 9, after V lost 3 bases and J lost 5 bases.